Listed below are T cell receptor beta chains from one sample, sequenced in a study of T-cell reconstitution after alpha-beta-depleted transplantation in children. MiXCR was run by TCRdb on the PCR reads, yielding one entry per CDR3 protein. The sample consists of about 98,000 distinct CDR3 sequences, around 7.8% of them appearing once. Here the sequenced sample was PBMCs, taken before TCRalphabeta/CD19-depleted stem cell transplant. These receptor sequences come from a boy aged 2-9 years with acute lymphoblastic leukemia, due to receive a stem cell transplant. CDR3s include the opening cysteine and the closing phenylalanine or tryptophan. Each record gives: D gene, V gene, J gene, clone size, CDR3 DNA, CDR3 protein. The D gene is left open where the match is weak. Part of the rows lack a size; the others show once, few, many or a class for expanded clones.

D: .
V: TRBV5-4
J: TRBJ1-1
size: .
DNA: TGTGCCAGCAGCTTGCGGTTGATGGGGGGCGAGGTGAGGAACACTGAAGCTTTCTTT
CDR3: CASSLRLMGGEVRNTEAFF

D: TRBD1
V: TRBV12-3/TRBV12-4
J: TRBJ1-5
size: many
DNA: TGTGCCAGCAGCTCCTCGACAGGGCAAAGCAATCAGCCCCAGCATTTT
CDR3: CASSSSTGQSNQPQHF

D: .
V: TRBV2
J: TRBJ1-2
size: many
DNA: TGTGCCAGCAGTGAAGCGTCGGGCAGTTATGGCTACACCTTC
CDR3: CASSEASGSYGYTF

D: TRBD2
V: TRBV5-1
J: TRBJ2-5
size: .
DNA: TGCGCCAGCAGCCTGACCCTAGCGGGGGAAGAGACCCAGTACTTC
CDR3: CASSLTLAGEETQYF

D: .
V: TRBV9
J: TRBJ2-3
size: .
DNA: TGTGCCAGCGTAGGCGTTGCGGCGACCACAGATACGCAGTATTTT
CDR3: CASVGVAATTDTQYF

D: TRBD1
V: TRBV7-7
J: TRBJ2-5
size: .
DNA: TGTGCTAGCAGCTTTCGGCCAGGGGGCGCGGAGACCCAGTACTTC
CDR3: CASSFRPGGAETQYF

D: TRBD1
V: TRBV11-1
J: TRBJ2-3
size: few
DNA: TGTGCCAGCAGGTCCGGGACAGGAGAGACAGATACGCAGTATTTT
CDR3: CASRSGTGETDTQYF

D: TRBD2
V: TRBV7-9
J: TRBJ2-3
size: .
DNA: TGTGCCAGCAGCCGGGGACTAGCGGGGCACACAGATACGCAGTATTTT
CDR3: CASSRGLAGHTDTQYF

D: TRBD1
V: TRBV7-3
J: TRBJ2-2
size: many
DNA: TGTGCCAGCAGCTCCTATAAGGGGGCATCGGCCGGGGAGCTGTTTTTT
CDR3: CASSSYKGASAGELFF

D: .
V: TRBV12-3/TRBV12-4
J: TRBJ2-7
size: many
DNA: TGTGCCAGCAGACGCCGAGGCTTACGCTCCTACGAGCAGTACTTC
CDR3: CASRRRGLRSYEQYF

D: TRBD2
V: TRBV25-1
J: TRBJ2-1
size: many
DNA: TGTGCCAGCAGTGAATGGGGGGGAAACTACAATGAGCAGTTCTTC
CDR3: CASSEWGGNYNEQFF

D: .
V: TRBV7-9
J: TRBJ2-7
size: few
DNA: TGTGCCAGCAGCTTAGGTGCGGTCCGCTTCGGCAGCCAGGGGTACGAGCAGTACTTC
CDR3: CASSLGAVRFGSQGYEQYF

D: .
V: TRBV10-3
J: TRBJ1-1
size: few
DNA: TGTGCCATCAGTGAGCATAGACAGTTTATCTTT
CDR3: CAISEHRQFIF

D: TRBD2
V: TRBV7-6
J: TRBJ2-1
size: once
DNA: TGTGCCAGCAGCTTAGGGGTAGCGGGGGCCCTCCAAGAGCAGTTCTTC
CDR3: CASSLGVAGALQEQFF

D: .
V: TRBV7-6
J: TRBJ2-3
size: medium-sized
DNA: TGTGCCAGCAGCTTAGCGGGGTCACTGATGAGGGGCACAGATACGCAGTATTTT
CDR3: CASSLAGSLMRGTDTQYF

D: .
V: TRBV2
J: TRBJ2-2
size: many
DNA: TGTGCCAGCAGTGAAGGGGTAGGGGACACCGGGGAGCTGTTTTTT
CDR3: CASSEGVGDTGELFF

D: .
V: TRBV10-3
J: TRBJ2-7
size: many
DNA: TGTGCCATCAGTGAGTCCGGGACAAAATCCTACGAGCAGTACTTC
CDR3: CAISESGTKSYEQYF

D: TRBD2
V: TRBV15
J: TRBJ2-7
size: few
DNA: TGTGCCACCAGCAGAGATTTGGGACTAGCTTGGGAGCAGTACTTC
CDR3: CATSRDLGLAWEQYF